This TCR beta chain originates from a study of T cell responses to AZD1222 COVID-19 vaccine. Study-wide findings and caveats: Compared with day 0, the breadth and depth of the Spike-specific TCR repertoire rose significantly after two doses of AZD1222.

This table comes from immunoSEQ multiplex PCR, and its TCRdb copy is limited to in-frame clones, with some not included. The data hold fewer than 120,000 clones, with 70% to 90% observed a single time. Germline CDR1 reads MNHNY; CDR2 reads SVGAGI (reference sequence). The V gene lost 4 bases and the J gene lost 5 bases, with 8 bases spanning the gap. This CDR3 has 12 amino acids. As to this clone: Its antigen is currently unknown.

The receptor was derived from an adult in good health. The rearrangement joins TRBV6-6 to TRBJ2-5; D is unclear. The specimen comprised peripheral blood, sampled on day 0 of AZD1222 vaccination. The chain's CDR3 is CASSFGQETQYF. CDR3 in DNA: TGTGCCAGCAGTTTCGGCCAGGAGACCCAGTACTTC.